A single sample gave rise to the 10 T cell receptor beta chains below, sequenced in a study of blood T cells in healthy people across ages. Primers used in a second PCR of about 7 to 12 cycles were a sample-barcoded 5' primer and a J-beta primer mix. In TCRdb, the 5' RACE reads were re-called with MiXCR into one record per CDR3 protein. The sample has around 1,500,000 distinct CDR3 sequences, 28% seen once; the top ten hold over 7%. Specimen: blood. The receptors come from a woman in her 30s in good health.

This clonotype was detected only a few times. The chain employs TRBV12-3 or TRBV12-4 and TRBJ2-3; D may be TRBD1 or TRBD2 (5 bases each). The CDR3 is 12 amino acids. Deletions cut 6 bases from V and 10 bases from J, with 14 bases between. Here the CDR3 reads CASSRDVPAQYF. Here the CDR3 DNA reads TGTGCCAGCAGCCGGGACGTCCCAGCGCAGTATTTT.

Regarding this clonotype: With a much larger clone just one base away, this may be a read error. This chain uses TRBV29-1 with TRBJ2-7, with D tentatively TRBD2 (6 bases). V was pared by 3 bases and J by 3 bases, with 15 bases between. CDR1 is SQVTM and CDR2 is ANQGSEA in the germline V gene. CDR3 size: 14 residues. The DNA of the CDR3 is TGCAGCGTTGATGGAGAGGGAGGCAGCTACGAGCAGTACTTC. Protein sequence: CSVDGEGGSYEQYF.

Concerning this clonotype itself: Sequence at one end of the junction differs from germline and may be a read error. The rearrangement uses TRBV20-1 and TRBJ2-5, with D unclear. The CDR3 is made up of 14 amino acids. Germline assignment: CDR1 DFQATT and CDR2 SNEGSKA (reference sequence). The CDR3 nucleotides read TGCAGTGCTAGAGCTTTGACGGAGCAAGGGACCCAGTACTTC. The encoded protein is CSARALTEQGTQYF.

The rearrangement links TRBV5-8 to TRBJ1-2; D gene uncertain. The germline V gene has CDR1 SGHTS and CDR2 YDEGEE. There are 13 residues in the CDR3. Trimming took off 4 bases at V and 4 bases at J, with 11 bases between the two ends. As DNA, the CDR3 is TGTGCCAGCAGCGCTGAAGACCTCTATGGCTACACCTTC. It codes for CASSAEDLYGYTF.

This clonotype has ten or more counts. The chain combines TRBV11-2 with TRBJ2-1; TRBD2 matches 8 bases. Germline CDR1 reads SGHAT; CDR2 reads FQNNGV. Trimming at V came to 5 bases and at J to 7 bases, leaving 13 bases not matched to a gene. This CDR3 is built from 16 residues. The chain's CDR3 is CASSPSTGGAGNEQFF. DNA of the CDR3: TGTGCCAGCAGCCCCAGCACCGGGGGGGCCGGTAATGAGCAGTTCTTC. Using reference TRBV11-2 and TRBJ2-1 for the parts outside the CDR3, the full variable domain is EAGVAQSPRYKIIEKRQSVAFWCNPISGHATLYWYQQILGQGPKLLIQFQNNGVVDDSQLPKDRFSAERLKGVDSTLKIQPAKLEDSAVYLCASSPSTGGAGNEQFFGPGTRLTVL.

The gene calls are TRBV7-2 and TRBJ2-1; 8 nucleotides agree with TRBD2. From germline, CDR1 is SGHTA and CDR2 FQGNSA. The ends lost 8 bases at V and 4 bases at J; junction bases unmatched: 7. CDR3 size: 14 residues. CDR3 sequence (DNA): TGTGCCAGCCTCAGCGGGGGAAGTTACAATGAGCAGTTCTTC. Translation: CASLSGGSYNEQFF.

The genes are TRBV20-1 and TRBJ1-5, with unresolved D. Germline CDR1 DFQATT, CDR2 SNEGSKA (reference sequence). The CDR3 has 13 amino acids. The V end lost 3 bases, the J end lost 4 bases, and 10 bases lay between the germline ends. CDR3 loop: CSASLGSNQPQHF. The CDR3 DNA follows: TGCAGTGCTAGCTTGGGGTCGAATCAGCCCCAGCATTTT.

The chain couples TRBV2 to TRBJ2-1; no clear D. The ends were cut back, 8 bases at V and 0 bases at J, with 8 bases in the middle. The CDR3 loop spans 13 amino acids. Per the germline V gene, CDR1 is SNHLY and CDR2 is FYNNEI. The CDR3 here is CASHESSYNEQFF. For the CDR3, the DNA is TGTGCCAGCCACGAAAGCTCCTACAATGAGCAGTTCTTC.

V is TRBV18 and J is TRBJ2-4, with 8 bases that match TRBD1. The J call could be wrong; TRBJ2-7 is a better fit for the DNA end. This CDR3 has 14 residues. Germline loops: CDR1 KGHSH, CDR2 LQKENI. The CDR3 DNA follows: TGTGCCAGCTCACCACAGGACAGGGTCCGCGAGCAGTACTTC. This gives the protein CASSPQDRVREQYF.

Only a few counts were recorded for this clonotype. One junction end does not reproduce the germline sequence, and a read error may be involved. J is TRBJ2-1 and V is TRBV7-8; D not certain. In germline, CDR1 is SGHVS, CDR2 FQNEAQ. This CDR3 region has 11 residues. The CDR3 sequence is CASGLAWEQFF. In DNA form, the CDR3 reads TGTGCCAGCGGCTTAGCCTGGGAGCAGTTCTTC.